One sample yielded the 12 T cell receptor beta chains listed below, sequenced in a study of blood T cell repertoires in COVID-19. The data were produced by immunoSEQ multiplex PCR, yet TCRdb's version contains in-frame clones alone and is incomplete. This sample has 300,000 to 400,000 clones; approximately 85% occur once, and the top ten carry 6% to 9%. Sequencing was carried out using peripheral blood. The receptors shown here come from a human donor in a cohort sampled during active COVID-19.

As to this clone: In the same sample, other DNA sequences code for this CDR3. The CDR3 DNA sequence: TGTGCCAGCAGGCGGGACAGTAACTATGGCTACACCTTC. Translated, it gives CASRRDSNYGYTF. J is TRBJ1-2 and V is TRBV6-5; 7 nucleotides line up with TRBD1. The length of the CDR3 is 13 residues. CDR1 is MNHEY and CDR2 is SVGAGI in the germline V gene. V gave up 6 bases and J gave up 1 base; unmatched junction bases: 2.

The gene calls are TRBV9 and TRBJ2-7, with D possibly TRBD1 on 6 matching bases. Trimming stripped 0 bases from V and 7 bases from J, with 14 bases between. CDR1 and CDR2 (germline): SGDLS, YYNGEE. The CDR3 is made up of 14 amino acids. This chain's CDR3 is CASSVDRDQGEQYF. Written as DNA, the CDR3 is TGTGCCAGCAGCGTAGACAGGGACCAGGGGGAGCAGTACTTC. The entire variable domain, with the rest obtained from reference TRBV9 and TRBJ2-7, is as follows: DSGVTQTPKHLITATGQRVTLRCSPRSGDLSVYWYQQSLDQGLQFLIQYYNGEERAKGNILERFSAQQFPDLHSELNLSSLELGDSALYFCASSVDRDQGEQYFGPGTRLTVT.

The chain joins TRBV9 to TRBJ2-7; TRBD2 matches 11 bases. V lost 3 bases to trimming and J lost 2 bases; unmatched junction nucleotides: 10. There are 17 residues in the CDR3. Per the germline V gene, CDR1 is SGDLS and CDR2 is YYNGEE. CDR3 nucleotide sequence: TGTGCCAGCAGCGCGACCGGGACTAGCGGAACTACCTACGAGCAGTACTTC. Protein sequence: CASSATGTSGTTYEQYF.

V gene TRBV19 combines with J gene TRBJ1-4; TRBD1 matches at 8 bases. The CDR3 spans 14 residues. Trimming cost V 7 bases and J 8 bases; bases outside gene matches: 9. Germline lookup yields CDR1 LNHDA and CDR2 SQIVND (reference sequence). The CDR3 here is CASIGGQVGEKLFF. CDR3 sequence (DNA): TGTGCCAGTATCGGGGGACAGGTAGGCGAAAAACTGTTTTTT.

This rearrangement joins TRBV9 to TRBJ2-1, with 9 bases matching TRBD2. Germline lookup yields CDR1 SGDLS and CDR2 YYNGEE. The V and J ends lost 0 bases and 4 bases, in that order; junction bases with no gene match: 8. The CDR3 totals 17 residues. The CDR3, as DNA: TGTGCCAGCAGCGTAGAGCGCGGGGGGGTTGGATACAATGAGCAGTTCTTC. Translation gives CASSVERGGVGYNEQFF.

J is TRBJ2-1 and V is TRBV5-6; D is possibly TRBD2 (6 bases). Germline CDR1 SGHDT, CDR2 YYEEEE. CDR3 length: 12 amino acids. Trimming stripped 5 bases from V and 9 bases from J, with 12 bases between. The CDR3 reads CASRSTRGEQFF. The CDR3 nucleotides read TGTGCCAGCAGGTCGACTAGGGGTGAGCAGTTCTTC.

J is TRBJ1-4 and V is TRBV7-2; 9 positions agree with TRBD1. CDR3 size: 13 residues. Germline CDR1 reads SGHTA; CDR2 reads FQGNSA. Trimming removed 4 bases from V and 7 bases from J; junction bases left unmatched: 1. CDR3 region: CASSWDRVEKLFF. Here the CDR3 DNA reads TGTGCCAGCAGCTGGGACAGGGTTGAAAAACTGTTTTTT.

This chain connects TRBV6-4 to TRBJ2-2, with D tentatively TRBD1 (6 bases). V was cut by 8 bases and J by 1 base, with 8 bases left in between. The germline V gene encodes CDR1 MRHNA and CDR2 SNTAGT. The CDR3 is made up of 13 amino acids. CDR3 residues: CASSQGNTGELFF. CDR3 sequence (DNA): TGTGCCAGCTCACAGGGGAACACCGGGGAGCTGTTTTTT.

The chain combines TRBV2 with TRBJ1-1; TRBD1 agrees at 8 bases. Germline values: CDR1 SNHLY, CDR2 FYNNEI. The CDR3 totals 13 residues. With V trimmed by 6 bases and J by 5 bases, 5 bases remained unmatched. CDR3: CASRQGARTEAFF. As DNA, the CDR3 is TGTGCCAGCAGGCAGGGGGCGCGGACTGAAGCTTTCTTT. Together with reference TRBV2 and TRBJ1-1, the CDR3 gives the full variable domain: EPEVTQTPSHQVTQMGQEVILRCVPISNHLYFYWYRQILGQKVEFLVSFYNNEISEKSEIFDDQFSVERPDGSNFTLKIRSTKLEDSAMYFCASRQGARTEAFFGQGTRLTVV.

This clone has just a few counts. The CDR3 loop is CASSEAGSGNQPQHF. CDR3 DNA sequence: TGTGCCAGCAGTGAAGCAGGGTCTGGGAATCAGCCCCAGCATTTT. The gene calls are TRBV25-1 and TRBJ1-5, with D perhaps matching TRBD1 (5 bases). Trimming shortened V by 2 bases and J by 4 bases, and 12 bases separated the two germline ends. Looked up from germline, CDR1 is MGHDK and CDR2 is SYGVNS. The CDR3 has 15 amino acids. The complete variable domain, with remaining parts taken from reference TRBV25-1 and TRBJ1-5, reads EADIYQTPRYLVIGTGKKITLECSQTMGHDKMYWYQQDPGMELHLIHYSYGVNSTEKGDLSSESTVSRIRTEHFPLTLESARPSHTSQYLCASSEAGSGNQPQHFGDGTRLSIL.

The CDR3 sequence: CASSLGQGANTEAFF. In DNA form, the CDR3 reads TGCGCCAGCAGCTTGGGACAGGGAGCGAACACTGAAGCTTTCTTT. The V gene is TRBV5-1, the J gene TRBJ1-1; 7 positions match TRBD1. Germline trimming cut 0 bases from V and 1 base from J; bases unmatched to any gene: 3. Looked up from germline, CDR1 is SGHRS and CDR2 is YFSETQ. The CDR3 is made up of 15 amino acids.

The rearrangement uses TRBV19 and TRBJ1-1; D is perhaps TRBD1 (6 bases). Germline V CDR1 and CDR2: LNHDA, SQIVND (reference sequence). Trimming stripped 3 bases from V and 4 bases from J, with 15 bases between. The CDR3 contains 15 residues. The CDR3 sequence is CASSIPQGSGTEAFF. DNA for the CDR3: TGTGCCAGTAGTATCCCCCAGGGGTCGGGCACTGAAGCTTTCTTT.